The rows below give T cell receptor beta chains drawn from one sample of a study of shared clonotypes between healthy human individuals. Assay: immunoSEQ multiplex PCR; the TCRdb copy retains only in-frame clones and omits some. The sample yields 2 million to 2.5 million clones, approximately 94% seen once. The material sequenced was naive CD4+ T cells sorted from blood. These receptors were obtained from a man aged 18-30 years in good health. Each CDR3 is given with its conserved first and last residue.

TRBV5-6	CASSTTGDNSPLHF
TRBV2	CASRIQGALEEKLFF
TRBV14	CASSQRGNSGNTIYF
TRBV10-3	CAISEGGTEAFF
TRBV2	CASRTGPTSGNTIYF
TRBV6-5	CASSYSRQGLYGYTF
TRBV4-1	CASSQDVGGYNEQFF
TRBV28	CASSFRAGGNTIYF
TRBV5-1	CASSPGQLNSPLHF
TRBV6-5	CASSRQGASSDTQYF